What follows are 3 T cell receptor beta chains derived from one specimen sequenced in a study of shared clonotypes between healthy human individuals. The naive CD8 fraction comprised CD45RO-negative cells positively selected for CCR7 and excluded terminally differentiated effector memory CD45RA+ cells. The data were produced by immunoSEQ multiplex PCR, yet TCRdb's version contains in-frame clones alone and is incomplete. The table has some 2,100,000 clones, roughly 91% seen once. Input material: naive CD8+ T cells from PBMCs. All receptors come from a man aged 18 to 30 in good health. Some clones in this sample may be carry-over from other donors' samples.

The rearrangement joins TRBV5-5 to TRBJ2-1, with TRBD2 matching 9 bases. In germline, CDR1 is SGHKS, CDR2 YYEKEE (reference sequence). The CDR3 length is 19 residues. The ends lost 3 bases at V and 0 bases at J; junction bases unmatched: 13. For the CDR3, the DNA is TGTGCCAGCAGCTCCGCTAGCGGGGTACAGGATCCCTCCTACAATGAGCAGTTCTTC. This translates into CASSSASGVQDPSYNEQFF. The whole variable domain, filled in from reference TRBV5-5 and TRBJ2-1, reads DAGVTQSPTHLIKTRGQQVTLRCSPISGHKSVSWYQQVLGQGPQFIFQYYEKEERGRGNFPDRFSARQFPNYSSELNVNALLLGDSALYLCASSSASGVQDPSYNEQFFGPGTRLTVL.

The gene calls are TRBV27 and TRBJ2-5; 9 bases align to TRBD2. CDR3 length: 14 residues. The germline V gene encodes CDR1 MNHEY and CDR2 SMNVEV (reference sequence). Trimming cost V 10 bases and J 3 bases; bases outside gene matches: 9. This chain's CDR3 is CATSGGRAKETQYF. DNA of the CDR3: TGTGCCACCAGCGGCGGGAGGGCAAAAGAGACCCAGTACTTC.

This chain links TRBV28 with TRBJ2-1, with 12 bases fitting TRBD2. Trimming took 8 bases from V and 7 from J; bases not matched to a gene: 12. The CDR3 contains 16 residues. Germline CDR1 is MDHEN and CDR2 is SYDVKM. The CDR3 sequence is CASLMLLAGGVNEQFF. In nucleotides, the CDR3 is TGTGCCAGCCTGATGTTGCTAGCGGGAGGGGTAAATGAGCAGTTCTTC.